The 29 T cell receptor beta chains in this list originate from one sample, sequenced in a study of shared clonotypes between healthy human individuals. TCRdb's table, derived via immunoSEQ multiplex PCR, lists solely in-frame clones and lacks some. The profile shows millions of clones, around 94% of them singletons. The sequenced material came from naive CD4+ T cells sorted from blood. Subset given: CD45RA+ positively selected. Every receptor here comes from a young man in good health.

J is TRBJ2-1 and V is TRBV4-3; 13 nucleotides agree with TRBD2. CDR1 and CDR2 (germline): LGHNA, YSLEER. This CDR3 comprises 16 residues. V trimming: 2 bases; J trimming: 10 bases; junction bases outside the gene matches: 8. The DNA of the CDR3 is TGCGCCAGCAGCCAAATCGGAGGACTAGCGGGAGACGAGCAGTTCTTC. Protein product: CASSQIGGLAGDEQFF.

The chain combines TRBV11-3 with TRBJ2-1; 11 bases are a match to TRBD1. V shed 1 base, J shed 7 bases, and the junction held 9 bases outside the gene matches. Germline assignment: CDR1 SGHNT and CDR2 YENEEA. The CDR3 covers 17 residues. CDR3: CASSLGGTGTGGNEQFF. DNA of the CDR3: TGTGCCAGCAGCTTAGGAGGGACCGGGACAGGGGGAAATGAGCAGTTCTTC.

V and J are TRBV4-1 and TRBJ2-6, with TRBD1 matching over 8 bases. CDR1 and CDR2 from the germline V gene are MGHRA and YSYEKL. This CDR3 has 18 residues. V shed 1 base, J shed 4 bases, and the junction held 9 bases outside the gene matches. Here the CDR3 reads CASSQGTGRTLGANVLTF. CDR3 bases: TGCGCCAGCAGCCAAGGGACAGGGCGGACGTTAGGGGCCAACGTCCTGACTTTC.

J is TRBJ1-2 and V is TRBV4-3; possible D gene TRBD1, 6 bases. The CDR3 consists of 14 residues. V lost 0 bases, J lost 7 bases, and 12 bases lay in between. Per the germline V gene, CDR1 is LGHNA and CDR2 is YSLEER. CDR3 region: CASSQEGASGGYTF. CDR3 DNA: TGCGCCAGCAGCCAAGAGGGGGCTTCGGGTGGCTACACCTTC.

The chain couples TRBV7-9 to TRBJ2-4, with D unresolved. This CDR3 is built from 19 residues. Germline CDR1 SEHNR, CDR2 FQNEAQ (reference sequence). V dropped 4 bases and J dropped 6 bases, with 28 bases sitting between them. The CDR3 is CASSYIGPWSPLASNIQYF. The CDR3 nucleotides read TGTGCCAGCAGCTACATAGGCCCCTGGTCTCCCCTCGCCTCAAACATTCAGTACTTC.

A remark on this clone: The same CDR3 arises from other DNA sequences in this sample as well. Here the CDR3 reads CASSTSASYEQYF. The CDR3 DNA is TGTGCCAGTTCCACTAGCGCGTCATACGAGCAGTACTTC. The chain has TRBV6-1 and TRBJ2-7; TRBD2 matches at 7 bases. The CDR3 totals 13 residues. J gave up 4 bases and V 9 bases, and 9 bases lay outside the gene matches. Germline V gene sequence: CDR1 MNHNS, CDR2 SASEGT.

The CDR3 protein is CASSPPGTVNNEQFF. CDR3 DNA sequence: TGTGCCAGCTCACCACCCGGGACTGTAAACAATGAGCAGTTCTTC. The chain has TRBV18 and TRBJ2-1, with D possibly TRBD2 on 6 matching bases. CDR3 size: 15 residues. V lost 0 bases and J 5 bases, leaving 11 bases between the germline ends. The germline V gene encodes CDR1 KGHSH and CDR2 LQKENI.

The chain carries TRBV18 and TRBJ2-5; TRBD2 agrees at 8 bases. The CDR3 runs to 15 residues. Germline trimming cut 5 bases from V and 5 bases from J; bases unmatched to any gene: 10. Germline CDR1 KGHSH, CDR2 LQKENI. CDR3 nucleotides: TGTGCCAGCTCATATTCCAGCGGGAGCGGCGAGACCCAGTACTTC. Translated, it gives CASSYSSGSGETQYF.

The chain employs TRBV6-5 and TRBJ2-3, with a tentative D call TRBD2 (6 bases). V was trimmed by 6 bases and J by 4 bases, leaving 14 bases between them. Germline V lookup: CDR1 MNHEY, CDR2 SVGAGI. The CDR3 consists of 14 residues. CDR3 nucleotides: TGTGCCAGCAGGTTGGGCAGGGAGGCAGATACGCAGTATTTT. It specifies CASRLGREADTQYF.

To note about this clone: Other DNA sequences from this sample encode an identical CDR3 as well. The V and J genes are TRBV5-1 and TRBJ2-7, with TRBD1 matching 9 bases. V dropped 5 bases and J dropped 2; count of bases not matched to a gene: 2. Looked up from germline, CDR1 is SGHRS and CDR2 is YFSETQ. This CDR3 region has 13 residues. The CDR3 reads CASRRTGAYEQYF. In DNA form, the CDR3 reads TGCGCCAGCAGACGGACAGGGGCCTACGAGCAGTACTTC.

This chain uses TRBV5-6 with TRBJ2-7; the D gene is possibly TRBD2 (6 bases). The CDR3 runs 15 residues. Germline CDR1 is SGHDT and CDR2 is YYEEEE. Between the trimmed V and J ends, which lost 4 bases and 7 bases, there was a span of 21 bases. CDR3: CASSEPGLNLFEQYF. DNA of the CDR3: TGTGCCAGCAGCGAACCGGGACTCAACCTCTTTGAGCAGTACTTC. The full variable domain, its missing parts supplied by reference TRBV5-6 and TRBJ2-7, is DAGVTQSPTHLIKTRGQQVTLRCSPKSGHDTVSWYQQALGQGPQFIFQYYEEEERQRGNFPDRFSGHQFPNYSSELNVNALLLGDSALYLCASSEPGLNLFEQYFGPGTRLTVT.

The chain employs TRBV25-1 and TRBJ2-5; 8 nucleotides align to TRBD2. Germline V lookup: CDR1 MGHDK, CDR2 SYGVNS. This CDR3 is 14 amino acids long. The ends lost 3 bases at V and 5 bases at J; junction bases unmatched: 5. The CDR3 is CASSDQRGRETQYF. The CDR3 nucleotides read TGTGCCAGCAGTGACCAGCGGGGGCGGGAGACCCAGTACTTC.

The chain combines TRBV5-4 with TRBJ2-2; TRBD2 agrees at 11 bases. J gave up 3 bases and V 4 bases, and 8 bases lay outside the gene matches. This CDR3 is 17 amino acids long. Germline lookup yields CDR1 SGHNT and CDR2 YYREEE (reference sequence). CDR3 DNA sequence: TGTGCCAGCAGCCTAGGCGGACTAGCGGGTTACACCGGGGAGCTGTTTTTT. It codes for CASSLGGLAGYTGELFF.

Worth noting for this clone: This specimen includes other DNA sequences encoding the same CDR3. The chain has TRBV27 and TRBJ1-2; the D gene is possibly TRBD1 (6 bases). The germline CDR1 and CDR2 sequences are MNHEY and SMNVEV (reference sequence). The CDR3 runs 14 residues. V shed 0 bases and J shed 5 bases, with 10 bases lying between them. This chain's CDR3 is CASSLSRTAYGYTF. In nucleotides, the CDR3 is TGTGCCAGCAGTTTATCAAGGACAGCTTATGGCTACACCTTC.

CDR3 sequence: CASSQAGKTNYGYTF. The CDR3 nucleotides are TGTGCCAGCAGCCAAGCAGGGAAGACTAACTATGGCTACACCTTC. The rearrangement uses TRBV7-2 and TRBJ1-2, with D perhaps matching TRBD1 (5 bases). The CDR3 runs 15 residues. Trimming stripped 5 bases from V and 0 bases from J, with 13 bases between. In germline, CDR1 is SGHTA, CDR2 FQGNSA.

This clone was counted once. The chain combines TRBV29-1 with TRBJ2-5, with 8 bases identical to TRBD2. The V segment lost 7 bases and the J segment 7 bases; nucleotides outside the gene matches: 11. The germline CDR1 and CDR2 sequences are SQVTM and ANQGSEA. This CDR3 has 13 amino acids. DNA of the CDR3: TGCAGCGCTCGGGACTGGGCGGGGGGGACCCAGTACTTC. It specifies CSARDWAGGTQYF.

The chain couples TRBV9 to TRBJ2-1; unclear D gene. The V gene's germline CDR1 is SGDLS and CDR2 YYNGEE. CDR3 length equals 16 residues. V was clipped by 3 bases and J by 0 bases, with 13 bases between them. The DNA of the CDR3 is TGTGCCAGCAGCGGCGGTCCTTTGGTCTCCTACAATGAGCAGTTCTTC. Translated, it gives CASSGGPLVSYNEQFF. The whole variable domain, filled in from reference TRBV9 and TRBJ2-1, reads DSGVTQTPKHLITATGQRVTLRCSPRSGDLSVYWYQQSLDQGLQFLIQYYNGEERAKGNILERFSAQQFPDLHSELNLSSLELGDSALYFCASSGGPLVSYNEQFFGPGTRLTVL.

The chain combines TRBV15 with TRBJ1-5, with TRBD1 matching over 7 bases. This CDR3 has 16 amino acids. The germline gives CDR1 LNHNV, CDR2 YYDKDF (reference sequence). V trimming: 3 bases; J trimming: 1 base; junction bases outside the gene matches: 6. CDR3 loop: CATSRETTGSNQPQHF. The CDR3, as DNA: TGTGCCACCAGCAGGGAAACGACAGGGAGCAATCAGCCCCAGCATTTT.

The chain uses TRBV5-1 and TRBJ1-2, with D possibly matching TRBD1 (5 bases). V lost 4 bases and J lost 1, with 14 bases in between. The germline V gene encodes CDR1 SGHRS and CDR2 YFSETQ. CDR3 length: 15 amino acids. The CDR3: CASSTDGTVNYGYTF. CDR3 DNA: TGCGCCAGCAGCACAGATGGGACGGTTAACTATGGCTACACCTTC. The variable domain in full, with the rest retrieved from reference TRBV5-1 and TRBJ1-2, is KAGVTQTPRYLIKTRGQQVTLSCSPISGHRSVSWYQQTPGQGLQFLFEYFSETQRNKGNFPGRFSGRQFSNSRSEMNVSTLELGDSALYLCASSTDGTVNYGYTFGSGTRLTVV.

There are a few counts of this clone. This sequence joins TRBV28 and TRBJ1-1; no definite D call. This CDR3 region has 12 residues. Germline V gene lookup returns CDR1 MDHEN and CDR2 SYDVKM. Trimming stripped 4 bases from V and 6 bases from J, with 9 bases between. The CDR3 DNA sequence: TGTGCCAGCAGTTCCAGAGCCGCTGAAGCTTTCTTT. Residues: CASSSRAAEAFF.

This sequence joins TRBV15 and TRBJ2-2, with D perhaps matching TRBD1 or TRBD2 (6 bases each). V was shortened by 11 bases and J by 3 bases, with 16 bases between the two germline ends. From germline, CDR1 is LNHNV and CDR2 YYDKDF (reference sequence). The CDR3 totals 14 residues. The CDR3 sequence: CAVRGRVDTGELFF. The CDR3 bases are TGTGCCGTACGGGGGCGGGTAGACACCGGGGAGCTGTTTTTT.

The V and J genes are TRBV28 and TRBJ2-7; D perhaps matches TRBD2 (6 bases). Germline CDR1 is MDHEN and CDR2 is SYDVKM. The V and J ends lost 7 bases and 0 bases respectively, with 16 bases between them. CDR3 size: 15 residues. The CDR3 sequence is CASTRPGGNSYEQYF. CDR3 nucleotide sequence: TGTGCCAGCACCCGGCCCGGCGGGAACTCCTACGAGCAGTACTTC.

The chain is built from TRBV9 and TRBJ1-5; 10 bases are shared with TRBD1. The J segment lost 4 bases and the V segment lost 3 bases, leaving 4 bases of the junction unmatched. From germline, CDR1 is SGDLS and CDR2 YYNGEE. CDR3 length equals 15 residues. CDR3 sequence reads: CASSGGTGANQPQHF. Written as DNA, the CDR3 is TGTGCCAGCAGCGGCGGGACAGGGGCAAATCAGCCCCAGCATTTT.

CDR3 nucleotide sequence: TGTGCCAGCAGCTCTAGCGGGAGGGGGTATACGCAGTATTTT. It translates to CASSSSGRGYTQYF. This chain connects TRBV7-9 to TRBJ2-3; 12 bases are a match to TRBD2. The CDR3 has 14 amino acids. V gave up 4 bases and J gave up 7 bases; unmatched junction bases: 3. Germline assignment: CDR1 SEHNR and CDR2 FQNEAQ (reference sequence). Using reference TRBV7-9 and TRBJ2-3 for the parts outside the CDR3, the full variable domain is DTGVSQNPRHKITKRGQNVTFRCDPISEHNRLYWYRQTLGQGPEFLTYFQNEAQLEKSRLLSDRFSAERPKGSFSTLEIQRTEQGDSAMYLCASSSSGRGYTQYFGPGTRLTVL.

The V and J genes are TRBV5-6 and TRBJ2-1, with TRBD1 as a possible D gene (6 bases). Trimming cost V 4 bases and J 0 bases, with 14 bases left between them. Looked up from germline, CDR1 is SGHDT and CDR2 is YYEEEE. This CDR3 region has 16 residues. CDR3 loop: CASSLGHTISYNEQFF. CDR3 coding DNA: TGTGCCAGCAGCCTGGGACATACAATCTCCTACAATGAGCAGTTCTTC.

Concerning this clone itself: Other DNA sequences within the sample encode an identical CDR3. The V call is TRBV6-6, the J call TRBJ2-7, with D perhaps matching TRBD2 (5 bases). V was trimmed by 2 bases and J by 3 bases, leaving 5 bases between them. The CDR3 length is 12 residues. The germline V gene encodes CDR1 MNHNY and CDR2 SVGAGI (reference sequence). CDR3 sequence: CASSYEGYEQYF. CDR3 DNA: TGTGCCAGCAGTTACGAGGGCTACGAGCAGTACTTC.

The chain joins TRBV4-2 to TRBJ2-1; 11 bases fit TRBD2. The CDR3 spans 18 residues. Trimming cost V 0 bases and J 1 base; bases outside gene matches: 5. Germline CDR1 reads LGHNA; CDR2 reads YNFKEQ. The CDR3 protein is CASSQDLAGGPSYNEQFF. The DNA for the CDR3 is TGTGCCAGCAGCCAAGATCTAGCGGGAGGTCCGTCCTACAATGAGCAGTTCTTC.

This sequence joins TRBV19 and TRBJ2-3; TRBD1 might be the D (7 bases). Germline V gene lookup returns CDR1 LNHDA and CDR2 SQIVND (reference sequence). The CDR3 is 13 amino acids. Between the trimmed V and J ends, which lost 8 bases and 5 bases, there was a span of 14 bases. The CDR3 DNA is TGTGCCAGTCGGGGGTGGACAGGAGATACGCAGTATTTT. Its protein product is CASRGWTGDTQYF.

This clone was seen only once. CDR3 coding DNA: TGCGCCAGCAGCTCGGACGTCCCTGAAGCTTTCTTT. Translated, it gives CASSSDVPEAFF. The chain joins TRBV5-1 to TRBJ1-1, with D unclear. CDR3 length: 12 amino acids. Germline values: CDR1 SGHRS, CDR2 YFSETQ. V shed 3 bases and J shed 6 bases, with 9 bases lying between them.